These T cell receptor beta chains were read from a single sample in a study of shared clonotypes between healthy human individuals. Sequencing was performed with immunoSEQ multiplex PCR; in TCRdb, only in-frame clones are kept and a portion is missing. The sample carries approximately 2.5 million clones, 80% to 95% recorded once. The specimen sequenced was naive CD4+ T cells from PBMCs. The receptors stem from a man aged 18 to 30 in good health. Some clones in this sample may be carry-over from other donors' samples. Each CDR3 is given with its conserved first and last residue. Fields, in order: J gene, V gene, clone size, D gene, CDR3 DNA, CDR3 protein. D genes are given only for firm matches. Expanded clones are given a class, and other clones once, few, many or no size at all.

J: TRBJ1-2
V: TRBV28
size: -
D: -
DNA: TGTGCCAGCGTCTCGGGGGGGGCAGCGGACTATGGCTACACCTTC
CDR3: CASVSGGAADYGYTF

J: TRBJ1-6
V: TRBV25-1
size: once
D: TRBD1
DNA: TGTGCCAGCAGTGAGGGACAGGGTGATTCACCCCTCCACTTT
CDR3: CASSEGQGDSPLHF

J: TRBJ2-7
V: TRBV28
size: -
D: -
DNA: TGTGCCAGCAGCGTGTCGGGGGCAGGAACCTACGAGCAGTACTTC
CDR3: CASSVSGAGTYEQYF

J: TRBJ1-3
V: TRBV15
size: -
D: -
DNA: TGTGCCACCAGCAGTCACAAGTCCACGGACCGCCGGAGGGACACCATATATTTT
CDR3: CATSSHKSTDRRRDTIYF

J: TRBJ1-1
V: TRBV4-2
size: -
D: TRBD1
DNA: TGTGCCAGCAGCCAGACAGGGCACACTGAAGCTTTCTTT
CDR3: CASSQTGHTEAFF

J: TRBJ2-1
V: TRBV28
size: -
D: -
DNA: TGTGCCAGCGGCCAGGCGGATAAGCAGTTCTTC
CDR3: CASGQADKQFF

J: TRBJ2-7
V: TRBV7-7
size: -
D: -
DNA: TGTGCCAGCCGCCGAGTCGGAAGCTACGAGCAGTACTTC
CDR3: CASRRVGSYEQYF

J: TRBJ1-5
V: TRBV28
size: -
D: -
DNA: TGTGCCAGTAAGGCGGGGGGGCATCAGCCCCAGCATTTT
CDR3: CASKAGGHQPQHF

J: TRBJ2-2
V: TRBV6-1
size: -
D: -
DNA: TGTGCCAGCAGTGAAGGGATCACCGGGGAGCTGTTTTTT
CDR3: CASSEGITGELFF

J: TRBJ1-5
V: TRBV6-5
size: -
D: -
DNA: TGTGCCAGCAGTCTGGACAGAGGAAGCAATCAGCCCCAGCATTTT
CDR3: CASSLDRGSNQPQHF

J: TRBJ2-3
V: TRBV7-9
size: -
D: -
DNA: TGTGCCAGCAGCCAGACCGGGACTCACACAGATACGCAGTATTTT
CDR3: CASSQTGTHTDTQYF

J: TRBJ2-1
V: TRBV5-6
size: once
D: TRBD2
DNA: TGTGCCAGCAGCGGACTAGCCACCTGGGGCAATGAGCAGTTCTTC
CDR3: CASSGLATWGNEQFF

J: TRBJ1-3
V: TRBV20-1
size: -
D: -
DNA: TGCAGTGCTAGAGGCGGGAACACCATATATTTT
CDR3: CSARGGNTIYF

J: TRBJ2-3
V: TRBV7-9
size: -
D: TRBD1
DNA: TGTGCCAGCAGCTCGGGACAGGGCGTTAGGGCAGATACGCAGTATTTT
CDR3: CASSSGQGVRADTQYF

J: TRBJ2-5
V: TRBV28
size: -
D: -
DNA: TGTGCCAGCAGTGGGGGGGGCAGCCAAGAGACCCAGTACTTC
CDR3: CASSGGGSQETQYF

J: TRBJ1-2
V: TRBV5-8
size: -
D: -
DNA: TGTGCCAGCAGCTTGGCAATAGATAACTATGGCTACACCTTC
CDR3: CASSLAIDNYGYTF

J: TRBJ1-5
V: TRBV11-2
size: -
D: -
DNA: TGTGCCAGCAGCCTAGACAGTAGCAATCAGCCCCAGCATTTT
CDR3: CASSLDSSNQPQHF

J: TRBJ2-7
V: TRBV7-9
size: -
D: -
DNA: TGTGCCAGCAGCTTAGAGTTGTCGGCAGCATCCTACGAGCAGTACTTC
CDR3: CASSLELSAASYEQYF

J: TRBJ2-3
V: TRBV5-1
size: -
D: -
DNA: TGCGCCAGCAGCCCAACCGGCGGACGCACAGATACGCAGTATTTT
CDR3: CASSPTGGRTDTQYF

J: TRBJ2-2
V: TRBV30
size: -
D: -
DNA: TGTGCCTGGAGTGCACAACGTCCAAGCGGGGAGCTGTTTTTT
CDR3: CAWSAQRPSGELFF

J: TRBJ2-7
V: TRBV28
size: -
D: -
DNA: TGTGCCAGCAGTGGGCCCCACCCCGGCGGCTACGAGCAGTACTTC
CDR3: CASSGPHPGGYEQYF

J: TRBJ2-6
V: TRBV27
size: -
D: -
DNA: TGTGCCAGCAGTACTCCCCCTGCCAGATCTGGGGCCAACGTCCTGACTTTC
CDR3: CASSTPPARSGANVLTF

J: TRBJ2-1
V: TRBV2
size: -
D: TRBD1
DNA: TGTGCCGGCGACGCCGGGACAGGGGGCTCGGGGGGTCAGTTCTTC
CDR3: CAGDAGTGGSGGQFF

J: TRBJ2-7
V: TRBV25-1
size: -
D: -
DNA: TGTGCCAGCAGCGCCACTACTATCTACGAGCAGTACTTC
CDR3: CASSATTIYEQYF

J: TRBJ1-5
V: TRBV7-8
size: once
D: -
DNA: TGTGCCAGCAGCTTAGGGCTAGGACAGCCCCAGCATTTT
CDR3: CASSLGLGQPQHF

J: TRBJ2-2
V: TRBV5-8
size: -
D: TRBD2
DNA: TGTGCCAGCAGACTAAGCAGGACTAGCGGTAACACCGGGGAGCTGTTTTTT
CDR3: CASRLSRTSGNTGELFF

J: TRBJ1-2
V: TRBV25-1
size: -
D: -
DNA: TGTGCCAGCAGTGGGAACTATGGCTACACCTTC
CDR3: CASSGNYGYTF

J: TRBJ2-5
V: TRBV11-2
size: -
D: -
DNA: TGTGCCAGCAGGCCGTGGGGGCGGGGCCAAGAGACCCAGTACTTC
CDR3: CASRPWGRGQETQYF

J: TRBJ2-2
V: TRBV28
size: once
D: -
DNA: TGTGCCACCCACCCCCGTCACACCGGGGAGCTGTTTTTT
CDR3: CATHPRHTGELFF

J: TRBJ1-2
V: TRBV29-1
size: -
D: -
DNA: TGCAGCGTTGTTAGACGGCCCCGTAACTATGGCTACACCTTC
CDR3: CSVVRRPRNYGYTF

J: TRBJ1-6
V: TRBV18
size: -
D: -
DNA: TGTGCCAGCTCACCACGGGGTGAGCGCGGGAATTCACCCCTCCACTTT
CDR3: CASSPRGERGNSPLHF

J: TRBJ2-7
V: TRBV5-4
size: -
D: TRBD2
DNA: TGTGCCAGCAGCTCGAAACTAGCGGGGGTGGGCGAGCAGTACTTC
CDR3: CASSSKLAGVGEQYF

J: TRBJ2-6
V: TRBV7-2
size: -
D: -
DNA: TGTGCCAGCAGCTTATCCAGGGCCGCTGGGGCCAACGTCCTGACTTTC
CDR3: CASSLSRAAGANVLTF

J: TRBJ1-2
V: TRBV30
size: few
D: -
DNA: TGTGCCTGGAGTCGGTCAGGGTATGGCTACACCTTC
CDR3: CAWSRSGYGYTF

J: TRBJ1-3
V: TRBV28
size: -
D: -
DNA: TGTGCCAGCAGTTTGGAGTCTGGAAACACCATATATTTT
CDR3: CASSLESGNTIYF

J: TRBJ1-1
V: TRBV7-2
size: -
D: -
DNA: TGTGCCAGCAGCCGGGGGCAGTCTCGCACTGAAGCTTTCTTT
CDR3: CASSRGQSRTEAFF

J: TRBJ2-1
V: TRBV7-2
size: -
D: -
DNA: TGTGCCAGCAGCTCGATACCAAGGGTCGGTGAGCAGTTCTTC
CDR3: CASSSIPRVGEQFF

J: TRBJ2-5
V: TRBV2
size: -
D: -
DNA: TGTGCCAGCACGGGTGTGGAGACCCAGTACTTC
CDR3: CASTGVETQYF

J: TRBJ2-3
V: TRBV6-9
size: -
D: -
DNA: TGTGCCAGCAGTTCAAGTCTGGAGTGTGCAGATACGCAGTATTTT
CDR3: CASSSSLECADTQYF